This passage covers 18 T cell receptor beta chains from one sample sequenced in a study of T cell repertoires in cytomegalovirus infection. TCRdb re-analysed the reads in MiXCR, keeping a single row per CDR3 protein. This sample has about 900,000 distinct CDR3 sequences; around 32% occur once, and the top ten carry around an eighth. These receptors have no known antigen. Specimen: cultured CD8+ T cells from PBMCs, collected from culture after CMV antigen stimulation. The receptors come from a human donor in good health (CMV status not recorded). Some clones in this sample may be carry-over from other donors' samples.

The chain is built from TRBV19 and TRBJ1-1, with unresolved D. The CDR3 is made up of 15 amino acids. CDR1 is LNHDA and CDR2 is SQIVND in the germline V gene (reference sequence). Trimming took 7 bases from V and 5 from J, leaving 20 bases between them. Here the CDR3 DNA reads TGTGCCAGTAATCCGACCCCTGGTCGTCGGACTGAAGCTTTCTTT. This codes for CASNPTPGRRTEAFF.

This clonotype occurred a few times. The chain links TRBV6-5 to TRBJ1-1, with D possibly matching TRBD1 (6 bases). CDR3 length: 13 amino acids. CDR1 is MNHEY and CDR2 is SVGAGI in the germline V gene. V was pared by 6 bases and J by 3 bases, with 11 bases between. The CDR3 spells CASRSGVYTEAFF. CDR3 bases: TGTGCCAGCAGATCAGGGGTGTACACTGAAGCTTTCTTT.

The chain employs TRBV10-2 and TRBJ1-6; D possibly corresponds to TRBD1 (5 bases). CDR1 is WSHSY, CDR2 SAAADI, per germline. With 0 bases removed from V and 5 bases from J, the gap between germline ends came to 8 bases. The CDR3 is 15 residues long. For the CDR3, the DNA is TGCGCCAGCAGTGAGTCGCGGGGCCATAATTCACCCCTCCACTTT. This encodes CASSESRGHNSPLHF.

This clonotype was picked up many times. The V gene is TRBV7-8, the J gene TRBJ2-2, with unresolved D. The V gene's germline CDR1 is SGHVS and CDR2 FQNEAQ. Trimming stripped 5 bases from V and 1 base from J, with 11 bases between. The CDR3 is made up of 15 amino acids. The CDR3 coding sequence is TGTGCCAGCAGCCCCGAGGCAGGGAACACCGGGGAGCTGTTTTTT. It is translated as CASSPEAGNTGELFF. Full variable domain (missing parts from reference TRBV7-8 and TRBJ2-2): GAGVSQSPRYKVAKRGQDVALRCDPISGHVSLFWYQQALGQGPEFLTYFQNEAQLDKSGLPSDRFFAERPEGSVSTLKIQRTQQEDSAVYLCASSPEAGNTGELFFGEGSRLTVL.

This clonotype was counted a few times. The chain uses TRBV6-1 and TRBJ2-2; D gene uncertain. The germline V gene encodes CDR1 MNHNS and CDR2 SASEGT. Trimming took 5 bases from V and 4 from J, leaving 8 bases between them. The CDR3 has 13 residues. The CDR3 loop reads CASSKTFTGELFF. CDR3 sequence (DNA): TGTGCCAGCAGTAAGACATTCACCGGGGAGCTGTTTTTT.

This clonotype was recorded a few times. V gene TRBV11-1 combines with J gene TRBJ2-1; TRBD1 aligns across 8 bases. The CDR3 consists of 15 residues. V trimming: 3 bases; J trimming: 9 bases; junction bases outside the gene matches: 10. From germline, CDR1 is SGHAT and CDR2 FQDESV (reference sequence). The CDR3 sequence: CASSFGQGGLGEQFF. In DNA form, the CDR3 reads TGTGCCAGCAGCTTCGGACAGGGAGGCTTAGGTGAGCAGTTCTTC.

The chain is built from TRBV7-2 and TRBJ2-7; D is uncertain. The length of the CDR3 is 13 residues. The V end was cut by 6 bases, the J end by 2 bases, with 11 bases between. CDR1 and CDR2 (germline): SGHTA, FQGNSA. This CDR3 reads CASRELSTYEQYF. CDR3 sequence (DNA): TGTGCCAGCAGAGAACTATCCACCTACGAGCAGTACTTC. Full variable domain (outside the CDR3, taken from reference TRBV7-2 and TRBJ2-7): GAGVSQSPSNKVTEKGKDVELRCDPISGHTALYWYRQSLGQGLEFLIYFQGNSAPDKSGLPSDRFSAERTGGSVSTLTIQRTQQEDSAVYLCASRELSTYEQYFGPGTRLTVT.

This clonotype has more than one count but fewer than ten. The chain joins TRBV20-1 to TRBJ1-1; D is ambiguous. Trimming removed 3 bases from V and 2 bases from J, with 10 bases in between. The CDR3 has 13 residues. Germline V lookup: CDR1 DFQATT, CDR2 SNEGSKA (reference sequence). The CDR3 DNA is TGCAGTGCTAGGGTCCCACCAAACACTGAAGCTTTCTTT. Its translation: CSARVPPNTEAFF.

This clonotype appeared a single time. The V and J genes are TRBV7-2 and TRBJ1-3; the D gene is possibly TRBD1 (5 bases). CDR3 length equals 15 residues. The germline V and J ends were trimmed by 5 bases and 2 bases, with 13 bases remaining between them. CDR1 is SGHTA and CDR2 is FQGNSA in the germline V gene. CDR3 coding DNA: TGTGCCAGCAGCGGCAAGGGGTCGGCTGGAAACACCATATATTTT. Its translation is CASSGKGSAGNTIYF.

This chain connects TRBV20-1 to TRBJ1-1; D is perhaps TRBD1 (5 bases). The V gene lost 0 bases and the J gene lost 2 bases, with 13 bases spanning the gap. Per the germline V gene, CDR1 is DFQATT and CDR2 is SNEGSKA (reference sequence). The CDR3 length is 15 residues. CDR3 DNA sequence: TGCAGTGCTAGAGATACCCGGGACGGCAACACTGAAGCTTTCTTT. Its translation is CSARDTRDGNTEAFF.

This clonotype was counted many times. The V call is TRBV7-2, the J call TRBJ2-7; 9 bases map to TRBD1. The CDR3 is made up of 15 amino acids. The V and J ends lost 2 bases and 2 bases, in that order; junction bases with no gene match: 4. Germline V gene sequence: CDR1 SGHTA, CDR2 FQGNSA. CDR3 residues: CASSLRDRDPYEQYF. For the CDR3, the DNA is TGTGCCAGCAGCTTACGGGACAGGGACCCCTACGAGCAGTACTTC. Supplemented by reference TRBV7-2 and TRBJ2-7, the full variable domain reads GAGVSQSPSNKVTEKGKDVELRCDPISGHTALYWYRQSLGQGLEFLIYFQGNSAPDKSGLPSDRFSAERTGGSVSTLTIQRTQQEDSAVYLCASSLRDRDPYEQYFGPGTRLTVT.

J is TRBJ2-2 and V is TRBV20-1; the match to TRBD1 covers 7 bases. The CDR3 has 13 residues. With V trimmed by 7 bases and J by 6 bases, 8 bases remained unmatched. Germline CDR1 is DFQATT and CDR2 is SNEGSKA (reference sequence). CDR3 amino acids: CSGGTADAGELFF. The CDR3 DNA reads TGCAGTGGAGGGACAGCTGACGCCGGGGAGCTGTTTTTT.

The CDR3 nucleotides read TGTGCCAGCGGGGACAGGACCCCTAGCACAGATACGCAGTATTTT. It is translated as CASGDRTPSTDTQYF. The chain recombines TRBV27 with TRBJ2-3; 8 bases match TRBD1. Per the germline V gene, CDR1 is MNHEY and CDR2 is SMNVEV (reference sequence). The CDR3 runs to 15 residues. V trimming: 8 bases; J trimming: 0 bases; junction bases outside the gene matches: 7.

Many counts were recorded for this clonotype. The J gene is TRBJ1-4, the V gene TRBV7-2; TRBD1 matches 8 bases. The junction had 9 bases not matched to a gene; V was cut back by 1 base and J by 8 bases. CDR1 and CDR2 from the germline V gene are SGHTA and FQGNSA. There are 16 residues in the CDR3. CDR3 DNA: TGTGCCAGCAGCTTAGACGGTAGCAGGGGGCGAGAAAAACTGTTTTTT. This codes for CASSLDGSRGREKLFF.

This clonotype came up a few times. The rearrangement links TRBV9 to TRBJ1-2; D remains unclear. V lost 3 bases to trimming and J lost 3 bases, with 24 bases between them. Germline V gene sequence: CDR1 SGDLS, CDR2 YYNGEE. This CDR3 comprises 18 residues. CDR3 DNA sequence: TGTGCCAGCAGCGGTAGTTTGGCAGTAAGGGAGAGGGACTATGGCTACACCTTC. It encodes CASSGSLAVRERDYGYTF.

The gene calls are TRBV28 and TRBJ2-4; TRBD2 might be the D (6 bases). Per germline, CDR1 MDHEN and CDR2 SYDVKM. V shed 3 bases and J shed 2 bases, with 17 bases lying between them. CDR3 length equals 17 residues. The DNA of the CDR3 is TGTGCCAGCAGTTTCGTTCTGGGACTCTGGTCCAAAAACATTCAGTACTTC. Amino acids: CASSFVLGLWSKNIQYF.

This clonotype was seen only a few times. This chain links TRBV27 with TRBJ2-1; 9 positions agree with TRBD1. Unmatched junction bases numbered 9, after V lost 5 bases and J lost 7 bases. This CDR3 comprises 15 residues. CDR1 is MNHEY, CDR2 SMNVEV, per germline (reference sequence). CDR3 sequence reads: CASSPRDRVLNEQFF. The CDR3 DNA follows: TGTGCCAGCAGTCCCCGGGACAGGGTTTTGAATGAGCAGTTCTTC.

The chain employs TRBV2 and TRBJ1-2; D ambiguous. Trimming removed 4 bases at V and 0 bases at J, with 12 bases between. Germline assignment: CDR1 SNHLY and CDR2 FYNNEI. The CDR3 is made up of 15 amino acids. DNA for the CDR3: TGTGCCAGCAGTGTAAGTCTCCGTGCTAACTATGGCTACACCTTC. It codes for CASSVSLRANYGYTF. Supplemented by reference TRBV2 and TRBJ1-2, the full variable domain reads EPEVTQTPSHQVTQMGQEVILRCVPISNHLYFYWYRQILGQKVEFLVSFYNNEISEKSEIFDDQFSVERPDGSNFTLKIRSTKLEDSAMYFCASSVSLRANYGYTFGSGTRLTVV.